This T cell receptor beta chain was retrieved from a study of PD-L1 blockade in urothelial cancer. Study information: A median approximately 150,000 T cells were found in blood samples.

This sample's time point: peripheral blood 6 weeks after treatment start. Per patient, between 1 and 8 samples were collected at pretreatment and on-treatment time points. This clone has only one observation. The CDR3 runs to 15 residues. CDR1 and CDR2 from the germline V gene are LNHNV and YYDKDF (reference sequence). J was trimmed by 10 bases and V by 2 bases; bases with no gene match: 5. Profiled with immunoSEQ multiplex PCR; TCRdb holds only in-frame clones, not every one. Found here are 120,000 or so clones, roughly 82% of them singletons; the top ten hold 2.4%. The chain recombines TRBV15 with TRBJ1-6, with TRBD1 matching over 10 bases. This clonotype originated in a man between 45 and 60 years old with urothelial cancer. The sequencing here drew on PBMCs, taken around atezolizumab (anti-PD-L1) treatment. The CDR3, as DNA: TGTGCCACCAGCAGAACCGGGACAGGGGACTCACCCCTCCACTTT. Translating it yields CATSRTGTGDSPLHF.